The present TCR beta chain was sequenced within a study of cytomegalovirus exposure and HLA in healthy donors listed by TCRdb under 2017. Background for the entire study: An earlier analysis of 587 of the donors reported roughly 300 Gb of sequence data and around 100 million unique TCR beta sequences obtained from some 170 million T cells. All discovery cohort repertoires had been generated using a single sequencing platform. The later analysis used no new phenotypic data to find candidate immune exposures, relying instead on TCR beta sequences and their occurrence across donors. The number of typed donors differed by locus: about 620-630 for A, B, C, DRB1 and DQB1; approximately 520 for DQA1; 606 for DPA1; and about 470 for DPB1. Class I and class II HLA loci were covered by the typing at four-digit resolution. The study was designed to test whether signatures of past pathogen exposure could be identified by cataloging public T cell receptors. An early release that covered several hundred HLA-typed donors contained 250 to 350 gigabases of sequencing data and around 85 million unique TCR sequences. A later analysis re-examined previously published TCR beta repertoires from more than 600 donors and added high-resolution HLA genotyping to investigate patterns of TCR occurrence. In an earlier analysis of roughly 600 of the donors, high-throughput TCR beta sequencing was used to judge whether each TCR beta V gene segment behaved as functional or pseudogenic. Roughly 5 DR-DQ haplotypes were treated as single units for association and clustering because of strong linkage in the cohort. The genetic ancestry cluster associated with self-reported Caucasian donors included 70% to 85% of the roughly 390 genotyped donors. To predict cytomegalovirus infection status, the study combined high-throughput TCR immunosequencing, statistical association of individual TCRs with disease status, and machine learning. Donor age, sex, ethnicity and CMV serostatus were collected together with the repertoire data. A separate validation cohort of more than 100 different subjects was used in addition to the approximately 700-subject first cohort. Across 398 genotyped donors of the cohort, an average of roughly 250,000 unique TCR beta nucleotide sequences per donor were sequenced, and 15% to 20% of those sequences were non-productive. Using immunosequencing, the study profiled T cell repertoires from roughly 650 subjects and related those repertoires to cytomegalovirus serostatus. In a later genetic analysis, genome-wide SNP genotypes for about 65% of the 666 donors were used, and that subset was treated as a discovery cohort. Paper-wide results and their limitations: According to a later analysis, TCR association rates differed among HLA loci, with DRB1 alleles showing the most associated TCRs and HLA-C alleles showing the fewest. According to a later genetic analysis, donors in an Asian-associated ancestry cluster had fewer N-insertions in productive TCRs than the approximately 650-donor mean. A few of the identified cytomegalovirus-associated TCR beta chains were confirmed in vitro to be specific for cytomegalovirus antigens. The study listed 150 to 200 TCR beta chains as associated with cytomegalovirus. Roughly uniform sequencing depth across donors was assumed in presence/absence analyses, although this assumption may not hold. When HLA alleles, especially DR and DQ, strongly co-occurred, TCR associations were difficult to assign to individual alleles. A later analysis associated 15,000 or so TCR beta sequences with specific HLA alleles at a false discovery rate of 0.05. According to a later analysis, parvovirus B19, influenza, CMV and Epstein-Barr virus appeared linked to several top co-occurrence clusters. Because counts were too low, about 18 rarely observed V segments, including chromosome 9 orphons, were excluded from the earlier analysis of roughly 580 of the donors. For the cohort, immune exposure information was limited to CMV serostatus. The cohort was sequenced for TCR beta chains only, and without alpha or paired-chain data the features that could be detected were limited. Some IMGT-functional V segments, including TRBV6-2 and TRBV6-3, could not be told apart with the 87-base-pair reads, so those segments were excluded. According to the authors, the approach could potentially be generalized to other disease states and immunological phenotypes. A later analysis found that HLA-associated TCR beta chains were more clonally expanded and had lower generation probabilities than equally common non-associated chains. A later analysis found that most CMV-associated TCR beta chains appeared HLA-restricted, with HLA associations seemingly driven largely by CMV exposure. Because HLA typing was unavailable for some donors at each locus, only the typed subset was used in association tests. A further reported finding was that TCR beta sequences accurately predicted the HLA-A and HLA-B alleles for most subjects in the first cohort. Linkage disequilibrium might explain the correlated functional status among segregating V segments, but an unknown experimental factor could not be ruled out. In an earlier analysis of more than 450 of the donors, most TCR beta V segments were observed in productive rearrangements about 90% or about 30% of the time, broadly matching IMGT annotations. The classifier was reported to diagnose cytomegalovirus status with high specificity and sensitivity in both the original cohort and the validation cohort. The sequencing pipeline was judged likely to have produced a cluster of highly shared sequence variants as a technical artifact. While some public TCRs were present in many individuals, most TCR sequences turned up only very rarely across donors. A later genetic analysis associated a missense DCLRE1C variant with V-gene and J-gene trimming of TCR beta chains, and an independent cohort replicated the association.

The cohort comprised several hundred healthy bone marrow donors. All cohort members were sampled while nominally healthy, although unrecorded immune exposures were likely present. The donor tested CMV seronegative, placing the donor among the 350 or so seronegative members of the cohort. A peripheral blood sample was collected from each donor, and TCR beta sequencing was performed on peripheral blood mononuclear cells. The Qiagen DNeasy Blood Extraction Kit was used to extract genomic DNA from the blood cell samples. The germline V gene encodes CDR1 MDHEN and CDR2 SYDVKM. Trimming takes 4 bases off V and 6 bases off J; junction bases not matched to a gene: 9. The CDR3 runs 16 amino acids, cysteine and phenylalanine included. Only the CDR3 DNA is retained, 48 bases long and in frame from the first base. A word on this clone: The clone's antigen remains unknown.

Libraries came from the immunoSEQ multiplex PCR assay. For the multiplex PCR, a mixture combining 60 forward primers for TCR Vbeta segments and 13 reverse primers for TCR Jbeta segments was used. A multiplex PCR assay on genomic DNA amplified the CDR3 region of rearranged TCR beta genes. The amplified TCR beta libraries were sequenced on the Illumina HiSeq System as 87-base-pair reads. The original methods were these. A later analysis counted 75 million to 100 million unique TCR beta chains across the 666 repertoires, and some 11 million of these chains were shared by at least two donors. Raw reads were error-corrected and collapsed into unique sequences by a nearest-neighbor algorithm in which closely related sequences were merged to remove PCR and sequencing errors. To assign V, D and J gene segments, CDR3 sequences were aligned to IMGT reference sequences. For a sequence to be retained, a match of at least six nucleotides was required to both a V gene segment and a J gene segment. A rearrangement was called productive if the CDR3 had no stop codons and remained in frame with V and J, and every other rearrangement was called non-productive. Following IMGT convention, CDR3 was defined as the stretch from the second conserved V-encoded cysteine up to the conserved J-encoded phenylalanine. In an earlier analysis of more than 550 of the donors, sequences lacking an unambiguous match to a single V gene segment were excluded. An earlier analysis of fewer than 650 of the donors classified V segments as functional when productive rearrangements were above 56.7% and as segregating when the standard deviation between donors was above 5%. A statistical classification framework was built for diagnosing cytomegalovirus status from the catalog of TCR beta chain sequences. A later analysis assigned V and J genes by comparing TCR nucleotide sequences with IMGT/GENE-DB human TR gene sequences. In a later analysis, CDR3 sequences and most-parsimonious VDJ recombination scenarios were assigned using the TCRdist pipeline. In a later analysis, every TCR beta chain was defined by the combination of its CDR3 amino acid sequence and its V-gene family, and reads without a unique V-gene family were dropped. To address suspected cross-contamination and a sequencing artifact, a later analysis removed some 620 highly shared, low-generation-probability nucleotide sequences. In a later analysis, a clonal expansion index for each public chain was calculated from normalized within-repertoire ranks of inferred template counts. Generation probabilities in a later analysis came from a VDJ recombination model fitted to out-of-frame rearrangements, and those results were checked against IGoR. In a later analysis, TCR-TCR, TCR-HLA and TCR-CMV co-occurrence was scored with hypergeometric tests, and a repertoire-size bias correction was applied to TCR pairs. In a later analysis, false discovery rates were estimated by permuting HLA or CMV assignments 20 times. In a later analysis, co-occurring TCRs were grouped with DBSCAN, and TCRdist sequence similarity was added when clustering was performed within HLA-allele-positive subsets. For co-occurrence clustering, repertoires with fewer than 30,000 or more than 120,000 public chains were excluded, along with about five repertoires with anomalous nucleotide sharing. TCRdb re-hosts the immuneACCESS table, in-frame sequences only. Its copies lack some clones; in the studies checked, an unresolved V gene accounts for under half of them, and the cause for the rest is not known. Clonal size and the V and J genes are those of that table, whereas D and trimming came from the DNA. The sample's clone listing holds 100,000 or so clones. Jointly, the top ten make up around 3.4% of the sample.

The sample comprised PBMCs. The rearranged chain carries TRBV28 and TRBJ2-3, with 11 central nucleotides matching TRBD2. This TCR came from a woman in her twenties or thirties in good health and CMV-seronegative. The CDR3 region has the sequence CASSSLGSGGADTQYF. The nucleotide sequence reads as follows: TGTGCCAGCAGTTCCCTCGGTAGCGGGGGGGCCGATACGCAGTATTTT.